The TCR beta chain under discussion was sequenced for a study of post-analysis software for immune sequencing data. Study results and caveats: Higher frequency in patients than in controls was seen for a handful of TRBV segments, with TRBV5-6, TRBV5-1 and TRBV20-1 among them.

The CDR3 has 15 residues. With 0 bases removed from V and 4 bases from J, the gap between germline ends came to 13 bases. Unique-molecular-identifier-tagged TCR beta cDNA libraries were used. MiXCR was run by TCRdb on the PCR reads, yielding one entry per CDR3 protein. This sample yields about 380,000 distinct CDR3 sequences, of which around a third are seen a single time; around 15% belongs to the top ten. This clonotype was seen a few times. The antigen remains unidentified. Sequencing used blood. This receptor was taken from a girl aged 10 to 17 with multiple sclerosis. The V gene is TRBV12-3 or TRBV12-4, the J gene TRBJ2-7; no firm D call. DNA for the CDR3: TGTGCCAGCAGTTTAGCCGTAGGCGAAGTTTACGAGCAGTACTTC. Translated, it gives CASSLAVGEVYEQYF.